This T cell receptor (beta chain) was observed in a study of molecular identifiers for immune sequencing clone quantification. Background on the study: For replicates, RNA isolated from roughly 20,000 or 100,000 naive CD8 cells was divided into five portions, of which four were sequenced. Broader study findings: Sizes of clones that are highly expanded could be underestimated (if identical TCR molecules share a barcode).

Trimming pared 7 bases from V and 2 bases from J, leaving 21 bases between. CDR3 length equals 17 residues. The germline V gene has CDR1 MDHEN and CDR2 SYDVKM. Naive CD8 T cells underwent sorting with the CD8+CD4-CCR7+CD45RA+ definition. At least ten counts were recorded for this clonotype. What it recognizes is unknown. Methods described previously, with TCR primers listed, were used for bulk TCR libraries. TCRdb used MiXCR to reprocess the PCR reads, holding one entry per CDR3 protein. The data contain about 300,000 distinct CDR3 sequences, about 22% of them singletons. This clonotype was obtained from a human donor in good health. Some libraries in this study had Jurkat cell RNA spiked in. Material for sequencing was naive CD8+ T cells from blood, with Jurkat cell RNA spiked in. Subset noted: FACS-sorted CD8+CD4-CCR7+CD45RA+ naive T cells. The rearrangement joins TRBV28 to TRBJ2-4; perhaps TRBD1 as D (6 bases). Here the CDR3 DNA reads TGTGCCAGCATTCCAGCCTTGGGGGCTGGGCCCAAAAACATTCAGTACTTC. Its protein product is CASIPALGAGPKNIQYF.